In its sample, the clone carrying this T cell receptor beta chain ranks as medium-sized. Its target is unknown. Extracted from the samples, RNA was reverse transcribed into cDNA to serve as the sequencing template. Clones were sequenced by immunoSEQ multiplex PCR, and TCRdb holds only the in-frame ones, with some missing. The sample holds roughly 140,000 clones, around 62% seen once. The source of the sample is a study of CD8+ T cells in alopecia areata. Germline CDR1 SGHDN, CDR2 FVKESK. The V and J ends lost 6 bases and 4 bases, in that order; junction bases with no gene match: 6. This CDR3 is 14 amino acids long. Study-wide points: Sequencing of scalp samples also includes resident alphabeta T cells from normal skin. Lesional scalp displayed greater clonality than normal scalp, most notably in alopecia totalis/universalis. Whereas mice showed it more clearly, TCR sharing across patients was murkier, possibly because of HLA.

Sorting of PBMCs yielded the CD4+ and CD8+ T cells. Sequenced: CD8+ T cells sorted from blood. This TCR came from a human donor in good health. This chain links TRBV14 with TRBJ1-1, with 9 bases lining up with TRBD1. The CDR3 nucleotides read TGTGCCAGCAGACTGGGGACAGGGAGCACTGAAGCTTTCTTT. Translated, it gives CASRLGTGSTEAFF. The full variable domain, with the rest looked up from reference TRBV14 and TRBJ1-1, is EAGVTQFPSHSVIEKGQTVTLRCDPISGHDNLYWYRRVMGKEIKFLLHFVKESKQDESGMPNNRFLAERTGGTYSTLKVQPAELEDSGVYFCASRLGTGSTEAFFGQGTRLTVV.